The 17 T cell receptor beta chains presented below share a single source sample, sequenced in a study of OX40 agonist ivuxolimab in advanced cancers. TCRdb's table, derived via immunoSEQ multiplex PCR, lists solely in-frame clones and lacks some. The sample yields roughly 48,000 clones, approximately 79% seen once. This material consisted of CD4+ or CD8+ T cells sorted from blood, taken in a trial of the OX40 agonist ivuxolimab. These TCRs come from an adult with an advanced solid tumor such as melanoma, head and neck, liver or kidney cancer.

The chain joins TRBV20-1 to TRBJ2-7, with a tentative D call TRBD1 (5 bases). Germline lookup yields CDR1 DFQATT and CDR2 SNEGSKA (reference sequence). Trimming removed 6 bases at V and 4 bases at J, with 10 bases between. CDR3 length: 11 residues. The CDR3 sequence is CSARAGYEQYF. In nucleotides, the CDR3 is TGCAGTGCCAGGGCCGGATACGAGCAGTACTTC.

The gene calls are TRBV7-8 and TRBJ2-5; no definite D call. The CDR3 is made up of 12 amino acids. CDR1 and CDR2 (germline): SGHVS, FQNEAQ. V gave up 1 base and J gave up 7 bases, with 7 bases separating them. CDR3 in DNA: TGTGCCAGCAGCTTAGGGTTGGTGACCCAGTACTTC. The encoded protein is CASSLGLVTQYF.

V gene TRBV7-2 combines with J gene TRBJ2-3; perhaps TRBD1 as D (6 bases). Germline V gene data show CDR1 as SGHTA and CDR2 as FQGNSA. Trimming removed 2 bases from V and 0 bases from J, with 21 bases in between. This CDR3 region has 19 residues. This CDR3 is CASSLWGLVGRRSTDTQYF. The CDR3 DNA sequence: TGTGCCAGCAGCTTATGGGGGCTAGTGGGTCGGAGGAGCACAGATACGCAGTATTTT.

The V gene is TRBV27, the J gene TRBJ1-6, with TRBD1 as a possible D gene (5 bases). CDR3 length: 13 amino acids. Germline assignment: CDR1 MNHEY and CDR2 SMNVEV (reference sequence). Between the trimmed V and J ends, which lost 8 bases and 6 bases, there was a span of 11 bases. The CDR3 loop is CASATEINSPLHF. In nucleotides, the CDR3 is TGTGCCAGCGCGACAGAAATTAATTCACCCCTCCACTTT.

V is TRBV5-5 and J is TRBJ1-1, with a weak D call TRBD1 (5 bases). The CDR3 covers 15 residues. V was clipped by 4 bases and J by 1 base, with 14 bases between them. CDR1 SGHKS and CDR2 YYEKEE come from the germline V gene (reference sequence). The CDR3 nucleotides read TGTGCCAGCAGCGGCGGGGTAACAGGGAACACTGAAGCTTTCTTT. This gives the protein CASSGGVTGNTEAFF.

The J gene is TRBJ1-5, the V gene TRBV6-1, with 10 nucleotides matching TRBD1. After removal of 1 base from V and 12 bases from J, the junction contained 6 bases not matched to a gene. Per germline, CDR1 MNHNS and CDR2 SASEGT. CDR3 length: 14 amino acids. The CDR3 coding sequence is TGTGCCAGCAGTGAAGAAGGGGGACAGGGGTGCCAGCATTTT. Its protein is CASSEEGGQGCQHF.

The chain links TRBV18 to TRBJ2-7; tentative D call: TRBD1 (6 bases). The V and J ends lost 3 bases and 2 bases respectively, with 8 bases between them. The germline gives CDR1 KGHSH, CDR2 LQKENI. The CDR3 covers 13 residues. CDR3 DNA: TGTGCCAGCTCACCCGGGACAACCTACGAGCAGTACTTC. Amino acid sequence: CASSPGTTYEQYF.

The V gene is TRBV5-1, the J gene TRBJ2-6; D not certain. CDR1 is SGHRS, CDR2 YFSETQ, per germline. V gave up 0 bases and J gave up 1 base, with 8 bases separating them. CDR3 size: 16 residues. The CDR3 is CASSLVPESGANVLTF. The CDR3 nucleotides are TGCGCCAGCAGCTTGGTCCCTGAGTCTGGGGCCAACGTCCTGACTTTC. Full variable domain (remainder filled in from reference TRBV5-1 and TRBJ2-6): KAGVTQTPRYLIKTRGQQVTLSCSPISGHRSVSWYQQTPGQGLQFLFEYFSETQRNKGNFPGRFSGRQFSNSRSEMNVSTLELGDSALYLCASSLVPESGANVLTFGAGSRLTVL.

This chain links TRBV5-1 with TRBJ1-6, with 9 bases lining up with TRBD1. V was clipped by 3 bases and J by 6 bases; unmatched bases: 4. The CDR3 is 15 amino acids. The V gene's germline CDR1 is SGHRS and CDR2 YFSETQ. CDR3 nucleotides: TGCGCCAGCAGCTGGACAGGGGAGCTTAATTCACCCCTCCACTTT. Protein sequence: CASSWTGELNSPLHF.

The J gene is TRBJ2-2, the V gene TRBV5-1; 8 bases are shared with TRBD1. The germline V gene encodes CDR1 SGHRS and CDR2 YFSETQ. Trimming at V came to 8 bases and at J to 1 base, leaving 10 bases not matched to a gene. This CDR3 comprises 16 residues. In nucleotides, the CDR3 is TGCGCCAGTACCCGACAGGACAGGGTGAACACCGGGGAGCTGTTTTTT. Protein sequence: CASTRQDRVNTGELFF.

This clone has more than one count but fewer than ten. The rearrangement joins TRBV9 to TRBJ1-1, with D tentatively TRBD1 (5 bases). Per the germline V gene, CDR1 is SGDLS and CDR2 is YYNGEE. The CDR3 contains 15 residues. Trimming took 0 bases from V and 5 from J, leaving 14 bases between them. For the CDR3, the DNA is TGTGCCAGCAGCGTAGCTGGGAATTGGGGGACTGAAGCTTTCTTT. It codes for CASSVAGNWGTEAFF.

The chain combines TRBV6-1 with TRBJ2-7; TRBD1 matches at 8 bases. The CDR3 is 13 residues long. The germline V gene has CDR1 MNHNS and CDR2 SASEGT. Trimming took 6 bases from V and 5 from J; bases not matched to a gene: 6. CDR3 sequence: CASSGQGRDEQYF. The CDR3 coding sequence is TGTGCCAGCAGCGGACAGGGTCGGGACGAGCAGTACTTC.

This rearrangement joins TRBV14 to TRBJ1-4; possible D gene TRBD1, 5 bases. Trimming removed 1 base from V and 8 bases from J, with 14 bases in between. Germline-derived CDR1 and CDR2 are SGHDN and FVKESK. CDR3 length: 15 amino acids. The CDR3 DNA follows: TGTGCCAGCAGCCAAGCGGGAAGACAGACAGAAAAACTGTTTTTT. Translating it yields CASSQAGRQTEKLFF.

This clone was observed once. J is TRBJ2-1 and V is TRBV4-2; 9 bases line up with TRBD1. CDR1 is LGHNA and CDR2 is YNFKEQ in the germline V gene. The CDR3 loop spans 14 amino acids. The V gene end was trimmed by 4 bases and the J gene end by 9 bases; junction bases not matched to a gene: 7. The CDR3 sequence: CASSPRQGDVEQFF. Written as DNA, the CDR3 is TGTGCCAGCAGCCCTAGACAGGGGGACGTTGAGCAGTTCTTC.

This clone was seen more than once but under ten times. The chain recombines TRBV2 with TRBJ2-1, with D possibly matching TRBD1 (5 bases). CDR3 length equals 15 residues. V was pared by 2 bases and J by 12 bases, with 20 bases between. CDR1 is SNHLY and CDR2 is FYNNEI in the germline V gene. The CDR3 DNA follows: TGTGCCAGCAGTGAAACGAGGACGCCGAGCCAGGGGCAGTTCTTC. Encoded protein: CASSETRTPSQGQFF.

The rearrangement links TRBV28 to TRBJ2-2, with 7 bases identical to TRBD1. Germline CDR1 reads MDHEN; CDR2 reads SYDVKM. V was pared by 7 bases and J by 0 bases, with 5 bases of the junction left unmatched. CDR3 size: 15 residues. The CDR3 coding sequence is TGTGCCAGCACCTTGACAGGGACGAACACCGGGGAGCTGTTTTTT. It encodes CASTLTGTNTGELFF.

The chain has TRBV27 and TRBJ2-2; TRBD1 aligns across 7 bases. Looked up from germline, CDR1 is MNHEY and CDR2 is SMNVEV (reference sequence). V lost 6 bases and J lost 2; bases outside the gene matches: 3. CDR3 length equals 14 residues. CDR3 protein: CASRRQGNTGELFF. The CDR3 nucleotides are TGTGCCAGCAGACGACAGGGAAACACCGGGGAGCTGTTTTTT.